This T cell receptor (beta chain) was recorded in a study of T cell clonotyping in hematopoietic cell transplantation. Study at large: Cytoreduction preceded collection of pretransplant recipient samples. Study-wide results and caveats: Without cell sorting, CD4 versus CD8 contributions remain unresolved. Recipient TCR diversity dropped after transplant; expanded clonotypes rose from day 30 to 180.

As for this clone: Its antigen is unknown.

Measured with immunoSEQ multiplex PCR; TCRdb has only the in-frame clones, and not every one. The sample records more than 9,000 clones, around 90% being singletons. The CDR3 sequence is 13 residues long. Trimming shortened V by 1 base and J by 4 bases, and 9 bases separated the two germline ends. Germline values: CDR1 SGHRS, CDR2 YFSETQ. The time point is: recipient sample about 28 days before transplant, after cytoreduction. Blood collection times were about day -28 and days 30, 100, 180 posttransplant. The source was peripheral blood mononuclear cells, collected before stem cell transplant. The source is a woman aged 50 to 65 with chronic myeloid leukemia. Some clones in this sample may be carry-over from other donors' samples. The chain is built from TRBV5-1 and TRBJ2-7; D is ambiguous. The CDR3 spells CASSLKFPYEQYF. The CDR3 DNA is TGCGCCAGCAGCTTGAAATTTCCGTACGAGCAGTACTTC.